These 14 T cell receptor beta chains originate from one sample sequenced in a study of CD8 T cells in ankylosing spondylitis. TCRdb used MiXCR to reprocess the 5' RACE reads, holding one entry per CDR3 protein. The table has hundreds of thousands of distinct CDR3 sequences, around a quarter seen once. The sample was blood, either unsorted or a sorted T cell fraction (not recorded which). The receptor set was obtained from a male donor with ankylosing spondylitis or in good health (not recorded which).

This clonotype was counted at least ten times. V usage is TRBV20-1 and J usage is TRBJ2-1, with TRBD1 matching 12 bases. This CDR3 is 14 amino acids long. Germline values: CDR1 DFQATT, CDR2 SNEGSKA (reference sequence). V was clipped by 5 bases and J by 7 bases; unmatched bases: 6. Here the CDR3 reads CSAPGQGAANEQFF. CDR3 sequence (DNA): TGCAGTGCTCCGGGACAGGGGGCGGCTAATGAGCAGTTCTTC.

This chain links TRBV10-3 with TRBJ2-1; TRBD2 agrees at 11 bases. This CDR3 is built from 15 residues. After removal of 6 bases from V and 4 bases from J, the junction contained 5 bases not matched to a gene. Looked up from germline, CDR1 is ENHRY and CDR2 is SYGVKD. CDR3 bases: TGTGCCATCAGGACCGGGACTAGCGGATACAATGAGCAGTTCTTC. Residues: CAIRTGTSGYNEQFF.

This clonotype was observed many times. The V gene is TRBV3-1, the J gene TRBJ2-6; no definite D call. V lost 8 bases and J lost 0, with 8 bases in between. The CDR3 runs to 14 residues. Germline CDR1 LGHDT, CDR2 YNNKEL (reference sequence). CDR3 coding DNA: TGTGCCAGCGACTTGAGCTCTGGGGCCAACGTCCTGACTTTC. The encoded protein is CASDLSSGANVLTF.

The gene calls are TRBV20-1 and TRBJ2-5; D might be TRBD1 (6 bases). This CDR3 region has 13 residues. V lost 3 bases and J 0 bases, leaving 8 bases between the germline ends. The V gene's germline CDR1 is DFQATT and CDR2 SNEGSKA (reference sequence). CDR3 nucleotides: TGCAGTGCTAGGAACAGGGACCAAGAGACCCAGTACTTC. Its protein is CSARNRDQETQYF.

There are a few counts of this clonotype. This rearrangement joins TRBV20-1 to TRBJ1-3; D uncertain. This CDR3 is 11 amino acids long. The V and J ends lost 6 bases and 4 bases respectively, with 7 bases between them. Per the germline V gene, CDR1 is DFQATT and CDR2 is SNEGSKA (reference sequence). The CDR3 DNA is TGCAGTGCCCCCCGCGGAAACACCATATATTTT. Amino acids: CSAPRGNTIYF.

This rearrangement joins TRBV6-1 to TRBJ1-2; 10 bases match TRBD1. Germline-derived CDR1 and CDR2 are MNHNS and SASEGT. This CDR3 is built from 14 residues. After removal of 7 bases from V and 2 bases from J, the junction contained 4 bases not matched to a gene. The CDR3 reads CASTLDRGNYGYTF. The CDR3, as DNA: TGTGCCAGCACCTTGGACAGGGGGAACTATGGCTACACCTTC.

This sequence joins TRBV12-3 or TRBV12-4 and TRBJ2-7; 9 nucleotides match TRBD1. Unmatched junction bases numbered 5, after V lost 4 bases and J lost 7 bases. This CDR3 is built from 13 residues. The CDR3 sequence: CASSWDGTGEQYF. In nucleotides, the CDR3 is TGTGCCAGCAGTTGGGACGGGACAGGGGAGCAGTACTTC.

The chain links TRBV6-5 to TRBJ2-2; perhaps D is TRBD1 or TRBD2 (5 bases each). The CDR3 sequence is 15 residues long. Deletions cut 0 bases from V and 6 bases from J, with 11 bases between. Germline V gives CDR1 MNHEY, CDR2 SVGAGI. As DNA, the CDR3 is TGTGCCAGCAGTTACTCGCCAGGGAGATCCGGGGAGCTGTTTTTT. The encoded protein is CASSYSPGRSGELFF.

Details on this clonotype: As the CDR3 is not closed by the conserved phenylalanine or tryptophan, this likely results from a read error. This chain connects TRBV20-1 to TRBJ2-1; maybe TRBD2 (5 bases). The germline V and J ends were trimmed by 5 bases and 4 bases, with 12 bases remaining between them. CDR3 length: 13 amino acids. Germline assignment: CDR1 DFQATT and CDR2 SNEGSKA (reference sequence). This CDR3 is CSAFGVSYNEQFL. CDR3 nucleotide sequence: TGCAGTGCTTTCGGGGTATCGTACAATGAGCAGTTCCTC.

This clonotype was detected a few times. CDR3 sequence: CAISDRRRDGELFF. The CDR3 nucleotides are TGTGCCATCAGTGATCGACGGCGTGACGGGGAGCTGTTTTTT. The V call is TRBV10-3, the J call TRBJ2-2, with no clear D. Trimming removed 3 bases from V and 7 bases from J, with 12 bases in between. The CDR3 length is 14 residues. Germline V lookup: CDR1 ENHRY, CDR2 SYGVKD.

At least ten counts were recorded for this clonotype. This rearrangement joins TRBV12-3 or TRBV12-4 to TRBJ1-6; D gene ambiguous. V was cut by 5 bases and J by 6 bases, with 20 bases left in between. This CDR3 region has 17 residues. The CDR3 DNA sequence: TGTGCCAGCAGTCCCCCGGGGAACTGGGGAAGTAATTCACCCCTCCACTTT. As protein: CASSPPGNWGSNSPLHF.

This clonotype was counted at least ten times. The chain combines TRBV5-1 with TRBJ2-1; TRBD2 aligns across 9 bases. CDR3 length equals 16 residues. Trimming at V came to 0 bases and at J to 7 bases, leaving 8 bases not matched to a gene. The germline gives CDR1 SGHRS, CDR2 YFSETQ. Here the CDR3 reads CASSLVALAGINEQFF. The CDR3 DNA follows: TGCGCCAGCAGCTTGGTTGCCCTAGCGGGAATTAATGAGCAGTTCTTC.

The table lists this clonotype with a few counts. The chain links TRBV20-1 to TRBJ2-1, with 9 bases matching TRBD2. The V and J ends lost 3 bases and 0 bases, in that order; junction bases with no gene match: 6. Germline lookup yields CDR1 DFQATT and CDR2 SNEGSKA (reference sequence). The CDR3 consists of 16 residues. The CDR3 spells CSAREREASSYNEQFF. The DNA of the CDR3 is TGCAGTGCTAGGGAGCGGGAGGCATCCTCCTACAATGAGCAGTTCTTC.

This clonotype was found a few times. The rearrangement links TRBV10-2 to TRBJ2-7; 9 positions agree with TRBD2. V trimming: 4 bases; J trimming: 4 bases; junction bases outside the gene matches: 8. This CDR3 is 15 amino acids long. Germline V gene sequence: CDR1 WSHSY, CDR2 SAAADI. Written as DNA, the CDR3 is TGCGCCAGCAGTGCAATCTGGACTAGCGAATACGAGCAGTACTTC. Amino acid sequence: CASSAIWTSEYEQYF.